This T cell receptor beta chain was profiled in a study of T cell responses to AZD1222 COVID-19 vaccine. General study findings and limits: Once two AZD1222 doses were given, Spike-specific TCR breadth and depth went up. Most donors were white British and more were female, and clonal diversity was possibly underestimated.

The CDR3 covers 14 residues. Germline lookup yields CDR1 MNHEY and CDR2 SVGAGI. The ends were cut back, 6 bases at V and 0 bases at J, with 8 bases in the middle. Clones were sequenced by immunoSEQ multiplex PCR, and TCRdb holds only the in-frame ones, with some missing. This sample yields about 150,000 clones, of which more than 75% are seen a single time; about 4% belongs to the top ten. On this clone: What it binds is not known.

V and J are TRBV6-5 and TRBJ1-4; D is unresolved. The starting material was peripheral blood, obtained on day 0 of AZD1222 vaccination. The clonotype originates from an adult in good health. The CDR3 DNA sequence: TGTGCCAGCAGATCGGGAGCAACTAATGAAAAACTGTTTTTT. The encoded protein is CASRSGATNEKLFF.